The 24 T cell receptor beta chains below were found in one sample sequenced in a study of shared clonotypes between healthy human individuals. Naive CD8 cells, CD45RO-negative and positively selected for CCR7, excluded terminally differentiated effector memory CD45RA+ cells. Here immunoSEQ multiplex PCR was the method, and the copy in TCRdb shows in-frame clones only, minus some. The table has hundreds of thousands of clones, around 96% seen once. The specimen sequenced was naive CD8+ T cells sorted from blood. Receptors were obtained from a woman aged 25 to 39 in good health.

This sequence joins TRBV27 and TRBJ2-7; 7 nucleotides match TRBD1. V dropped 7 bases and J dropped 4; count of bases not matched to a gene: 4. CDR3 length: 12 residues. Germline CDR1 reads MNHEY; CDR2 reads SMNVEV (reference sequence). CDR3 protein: CASKGQEYEQYF. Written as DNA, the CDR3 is TGTGCCAGCAAAGGACAGGAGTACGAGCAGTACTTC.

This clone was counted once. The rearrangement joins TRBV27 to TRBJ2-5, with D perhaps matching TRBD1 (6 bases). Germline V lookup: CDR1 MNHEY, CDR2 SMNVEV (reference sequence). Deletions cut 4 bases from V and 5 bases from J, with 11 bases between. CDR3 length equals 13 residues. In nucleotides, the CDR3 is TGTGCCAGCAGTTCTCTGGGGGCTGAGACCCAGTACTTC. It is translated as CASSSLGAETQYF.

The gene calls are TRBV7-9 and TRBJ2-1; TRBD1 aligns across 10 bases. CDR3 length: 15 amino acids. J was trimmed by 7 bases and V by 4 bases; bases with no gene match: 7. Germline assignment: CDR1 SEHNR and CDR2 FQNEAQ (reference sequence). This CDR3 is CASSYPGQGSNEQFF. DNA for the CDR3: TGTGCCAGCAGCTATCCGGGACAGGGGTCAAATGAGCAGTTCTTC.

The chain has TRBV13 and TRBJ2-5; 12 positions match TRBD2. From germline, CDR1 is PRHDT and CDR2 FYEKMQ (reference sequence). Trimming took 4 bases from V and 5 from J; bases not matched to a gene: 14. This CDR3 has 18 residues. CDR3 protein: CASSSGTSGSLLLETQYF. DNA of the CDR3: TGTGCCAGCAGCTCCGGGACTAGCGGGTCCCTACTTTTGGAGACCCAGTACTTC.

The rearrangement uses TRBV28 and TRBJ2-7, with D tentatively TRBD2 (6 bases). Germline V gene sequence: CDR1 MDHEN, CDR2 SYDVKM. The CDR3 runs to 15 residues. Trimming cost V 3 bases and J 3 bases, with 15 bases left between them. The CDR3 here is CASSFSGVLNYEQYF. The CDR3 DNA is TGTGCCAGCAGTTTCTCGGGAGTGTTAAACTACGAGCAGTACTTC. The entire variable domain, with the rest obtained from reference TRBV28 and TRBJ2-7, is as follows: DVKVTQSSRYLVKRTGEKVFLECVQDMDHENMFWYRQDPGLGLRLIYFSYDVKMKEKGDIPEGYSVSREKKERFSLILESASTNQTSMYLCASSFSGVLNYEQYFGPGTRLTVT.

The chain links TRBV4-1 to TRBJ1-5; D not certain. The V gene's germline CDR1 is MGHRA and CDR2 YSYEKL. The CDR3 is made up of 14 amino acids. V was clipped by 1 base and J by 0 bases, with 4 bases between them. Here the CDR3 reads CASSQVDSNQPQHF. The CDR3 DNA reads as TGCGCCAGCAGCCAAGTCGATAGCAATCAGCCCCAGCATTTT.

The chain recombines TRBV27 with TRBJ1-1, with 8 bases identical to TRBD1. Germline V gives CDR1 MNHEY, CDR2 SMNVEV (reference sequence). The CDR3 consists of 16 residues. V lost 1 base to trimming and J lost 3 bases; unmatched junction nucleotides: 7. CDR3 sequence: CASSLLMTGADTEAFF. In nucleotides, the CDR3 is TGTGCCAGCAGTTTATTGATGACAGGGGCGGACACTGAAGCTTTCTTT.

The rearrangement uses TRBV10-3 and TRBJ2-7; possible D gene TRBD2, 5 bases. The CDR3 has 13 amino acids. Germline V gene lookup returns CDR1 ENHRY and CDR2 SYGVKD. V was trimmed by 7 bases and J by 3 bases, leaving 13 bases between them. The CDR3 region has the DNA TGTGCCATCAAGGCACCAGAGGGCTACGAGCAGTACTTC. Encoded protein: CAIKAPEGYEQYF.

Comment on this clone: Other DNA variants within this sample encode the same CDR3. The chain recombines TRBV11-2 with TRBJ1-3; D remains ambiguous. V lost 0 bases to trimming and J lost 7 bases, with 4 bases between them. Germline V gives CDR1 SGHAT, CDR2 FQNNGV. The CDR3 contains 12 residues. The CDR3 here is CASSLEGNTIYF. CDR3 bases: TGTGCCAGCAGCTTAGAGGGGAACACCATATATTTT. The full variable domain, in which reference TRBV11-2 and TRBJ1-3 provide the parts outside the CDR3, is EAGVAQSPRYKIIEKRQSVAFWCNPISGHATLYWYQQILGQGPKLLIQFQNNGVVDDSQLPKDRFSAERLKGVDSTLKIQPAKLEDSAVYLCASSLEGNTIYFGEGSWLTVV.

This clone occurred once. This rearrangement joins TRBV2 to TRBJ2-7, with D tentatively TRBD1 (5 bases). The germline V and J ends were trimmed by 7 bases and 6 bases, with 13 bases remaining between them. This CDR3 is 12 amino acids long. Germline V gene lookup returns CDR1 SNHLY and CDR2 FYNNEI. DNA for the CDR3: TGTGCCAGCAAGGGGATTAGTAGCGAGCAGTACTTC. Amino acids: CASKGISSEQYF.

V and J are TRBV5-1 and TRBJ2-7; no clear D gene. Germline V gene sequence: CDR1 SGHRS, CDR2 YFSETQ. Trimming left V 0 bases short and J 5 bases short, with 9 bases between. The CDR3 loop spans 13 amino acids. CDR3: CASSLGHGHEQYF. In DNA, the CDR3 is TGCGCCAGCAGCTTGGGACATGGCCACGAGCAGTACTTC.

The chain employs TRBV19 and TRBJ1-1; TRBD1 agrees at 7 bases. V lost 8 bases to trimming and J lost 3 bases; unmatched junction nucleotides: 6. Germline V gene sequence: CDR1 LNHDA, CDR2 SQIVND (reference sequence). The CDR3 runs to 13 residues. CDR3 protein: CASGDRSYTEAFF. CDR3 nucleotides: TGTGCCAGTGGGGACAGAAGTTACACTGAAGCTTTCTTT.

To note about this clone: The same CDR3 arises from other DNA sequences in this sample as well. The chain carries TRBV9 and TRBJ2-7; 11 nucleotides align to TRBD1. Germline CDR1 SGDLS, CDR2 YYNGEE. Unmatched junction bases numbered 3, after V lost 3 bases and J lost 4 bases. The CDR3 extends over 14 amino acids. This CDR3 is CASSAGTGGYEQYF. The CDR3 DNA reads TGTGCCAGCAGCGCTGGGACAGGGGGTTACGAGCAGTACTTC.

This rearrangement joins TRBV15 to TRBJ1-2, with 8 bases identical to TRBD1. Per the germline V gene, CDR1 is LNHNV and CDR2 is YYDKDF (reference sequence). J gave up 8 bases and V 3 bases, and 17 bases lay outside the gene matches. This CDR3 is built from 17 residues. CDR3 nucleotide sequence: TGTGCCACCAGCAGTCGTTTACAAGGGACAGGTCTCGGCGGCTACACCTTC. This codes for CATSSRLQGTGLGGYTF.

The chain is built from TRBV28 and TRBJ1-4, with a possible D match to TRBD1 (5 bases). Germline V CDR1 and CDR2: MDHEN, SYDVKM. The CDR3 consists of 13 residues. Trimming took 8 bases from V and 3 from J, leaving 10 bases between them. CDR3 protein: CASLTGPNEKLFF. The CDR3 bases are TGTGCCAGCCTTACAGGTCCTAATGAAAAACTGTTTTTT.

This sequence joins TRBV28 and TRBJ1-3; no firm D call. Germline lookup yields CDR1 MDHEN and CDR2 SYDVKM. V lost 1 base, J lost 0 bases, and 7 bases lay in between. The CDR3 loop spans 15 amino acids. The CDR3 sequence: CASSLSGLSGNTIYF. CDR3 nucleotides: TGTGCCAGCAGTTTATCCGGACTCTCTGGAAACACCATATATTTT. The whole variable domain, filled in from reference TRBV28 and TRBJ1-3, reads DVKVTQSSRYLVKRTGEKVFLECVQDMDHENMFWYRQDPGLGLRLIYFSYDVKMKEKGDIPEGYSVSREKKERFSLILESASTNQTSMYLCASSLSGLSGNTIYFGEGSWLTVV.

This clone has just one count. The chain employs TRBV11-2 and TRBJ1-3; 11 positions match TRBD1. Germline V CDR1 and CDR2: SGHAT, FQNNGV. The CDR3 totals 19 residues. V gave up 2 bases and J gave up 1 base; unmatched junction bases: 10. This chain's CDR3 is CASSLLTGQGAISGNTIYF. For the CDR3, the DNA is TGTGCCAGCAGCTTACTAACTGGACAGGGGGCGATATCTGGAAACACCATATATTTT.

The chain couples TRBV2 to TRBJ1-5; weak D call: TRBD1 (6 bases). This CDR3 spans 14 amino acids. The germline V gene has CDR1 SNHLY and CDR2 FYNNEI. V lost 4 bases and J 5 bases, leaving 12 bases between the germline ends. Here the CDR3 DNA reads TGTGCCAGCAGTGGAGCCAGGGGATATCAGCCCCAGCATTTT. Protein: CASSGARGYQPQHF. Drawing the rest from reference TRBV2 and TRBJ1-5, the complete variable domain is EPEVTQTPSHQVTQMGQEVILRCVPISNHLYFYWYRQILGQKVEFLVSFYNNEISEKSEIFDDQFSVERPDGSNFTLKIRSTKLEDSAMYFCASSGARGYQPQHFGDGTRLSIL.

CDR3 nucleotide sequence: TGCGCCAGCGGTAGCGGGAGTGAGCAGTTCTTC. It translates to CASGSGSEQFF. This rearrangement joins TRBV10-2 to TRBJ2-1, with 9 bases lining up with TRBD2. This CDR3 region has 11 residues. J was trimmed by 9 bases and V by 8 bases; bases with no gene match: 2. CDR1 and CDR2 from the germline V gene are WSHSY and SAAADI.

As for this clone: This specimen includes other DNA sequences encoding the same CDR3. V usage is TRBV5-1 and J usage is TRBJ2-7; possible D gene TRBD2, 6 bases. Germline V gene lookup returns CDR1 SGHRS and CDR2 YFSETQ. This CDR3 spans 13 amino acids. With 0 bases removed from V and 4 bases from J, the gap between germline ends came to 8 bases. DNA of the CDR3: TGCGCCAGCAGCTTGGGACTAGGGTACGAGCAGTACTTC. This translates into CASSLGLGYEQYF.

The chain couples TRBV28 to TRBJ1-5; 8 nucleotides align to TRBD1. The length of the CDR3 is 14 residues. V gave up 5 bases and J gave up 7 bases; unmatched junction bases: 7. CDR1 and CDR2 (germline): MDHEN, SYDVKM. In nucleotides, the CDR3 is TGTGCCAGCAGTCGCGGACAGGGAGAGCAGCCCCAGCATTTT. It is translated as CASSRGQGEQPQHF.

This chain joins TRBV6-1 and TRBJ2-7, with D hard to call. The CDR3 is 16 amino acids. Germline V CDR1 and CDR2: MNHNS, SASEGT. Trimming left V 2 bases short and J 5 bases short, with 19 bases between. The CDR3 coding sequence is TGTGCCAGCAGTGAATATCACGACGGCGCCATGGACGAGCAGTACTTC. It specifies CASSEYHDGAMDEQYF.

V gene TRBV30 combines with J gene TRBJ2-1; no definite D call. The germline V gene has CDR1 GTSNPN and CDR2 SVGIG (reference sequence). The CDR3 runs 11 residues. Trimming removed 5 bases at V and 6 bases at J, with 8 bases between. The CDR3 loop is CAWDGGNEQFF. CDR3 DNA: TGTGCCTGGGATGGCGGCAATGAGCAGTTCTTC. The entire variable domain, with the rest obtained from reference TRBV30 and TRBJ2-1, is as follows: SQTIHQWPATLVQPVGSPLSLECTVEGTSNPNLYWYRQAAGRGLQLLFYSVGIGQISSEVPQNLSASRPQDRQFILSSKKLLLSDSGFYLCAWDGGNEQFFGPGTRLTVL.

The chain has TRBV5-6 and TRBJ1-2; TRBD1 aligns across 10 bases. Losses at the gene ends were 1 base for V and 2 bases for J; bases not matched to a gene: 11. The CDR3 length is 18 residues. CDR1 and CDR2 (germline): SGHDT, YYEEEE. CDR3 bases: TGTGCCAGCAGCTTGATTATCCCCGGGACAGGGGACAACTATGGCTACACCTTC. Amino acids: CASSLIIPGTGDNYGYTF.